These 5 T cell receptor beta chains were all obtained from the same sample, sequenced in a study of T cell repertoires in cytomegalovirus infection. TCRdb re-analysed the reads in MiXCR, keeping a single row per CDR3 protein. The sample lists roughly 170,000 distinct CDR3 sequences; less than 25% were seen once. Their antigens are not known. The material sequenced was CD8+ T cells from cultured PBMCs, taken from culture after CMV antigen stimulation. All receptors come from a human donor in good health (CMV status not recorded). Some clones in this sample may be carry-over from other donors' samples.

The chain uses TRBV29-1 and TRBJ1-3; D not certain. There are 14 residues in the CDR3. Trimming took 4 bases from V and 1 from J, leaving 11 bases between them. Germline V gene data show CDR1 as SQVTM and CDR2 as ANQGSEA. As DNA, the CDR3 is TGCAGCGTTGGGCGAAAGGGTTCTGGAAACACCATATATTTT. This gives the protein CSVGRKGSGNTIYF.

The chain links TRBV11-2 to TRBJ1-5, with 8 bases identical to TRBD1. Germline V gene lookup returns CDR1 SGHAT and CDR2 FQNNGV. There are 15 residues in the CDR3. V lost 3 bases and J lost 6; bases outside the gene matches: 7. CDR3 nucleotides: TGTGCCAGCAGCTTGGGCCAGGGGGCCGGTCAGCCCCAGCATTTT. Residues: CASSLGQGAGQPQHF.

The rearrangement links TRBV4-1 to TRBJ1-5, with unresolved D. CDR3 length: 14 residues. V lost 4 bases, J lost 5 bases, and 12 bases lay in between. Germline V gives CDR1 MGHRA, CDR2 YSYEKL. The CDR3 sequence: CASSPFGLDQPQHF. The CDR3 region has the DNA TGCGCCAGCAGCCCGTTCGGCTTAGATCAGCCCCAGCATTTT.

This clonotype was detected a few times. This chain uses TRBV27 with TRBJ2-1; D is undetermined. The V and J ends lost 3 bases and 6 bases respectively, with 6 bases between them. This CDR3 has 12 residues. Germline V gene lookup returns CDR1 MNHEY and CDR2 SMNVEV (reference sequence). CDR3 sequence (DNA): TGTGCCAGCAGTTTCAAGGGCAATGAGCAGTTCTTC. Residues: CASSFKGNEQFF.

V usage is TRBV30 and J usage is TRBJ1-4; D unclear. The germline CDR1 and CDR2 sequences are GTSNPN and SVGIG (reference sequence). Trimming cost V 0 bases and J 4 bases, with 12 bases left between them. The CDR3 spans 15 residues. CDR3 sequence: CAWSVPGLINEKLFF. The CDR3 nucleotides read TGTGCCTGGAGTGTTCCCGGACTGATTAATGAAAAACTGTTTTTT. Full variable domain (rest looked up from reference TRBV30 and TRBJ1-4): SQTIHQWPATLVQPVGSPLSLECTVEGTSNPNLYWYRQAAGRGLQLLFYSVGIGQISSEVPQNLSASRPQDRQFILSSKKLLLSDSGFYLCAWSVPGLINEKLFFGSGTQLSVL.